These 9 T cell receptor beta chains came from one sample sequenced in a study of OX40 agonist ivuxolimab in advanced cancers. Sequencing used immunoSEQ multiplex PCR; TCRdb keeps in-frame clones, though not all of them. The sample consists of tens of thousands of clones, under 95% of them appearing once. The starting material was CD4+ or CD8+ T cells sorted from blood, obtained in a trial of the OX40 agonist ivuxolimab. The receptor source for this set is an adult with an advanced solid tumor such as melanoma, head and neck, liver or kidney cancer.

DNA for the CDR3: TGTGCCAGTACCCTTACCCCACTTACAGGGGGGAAAGAGTCTGAAGCTTTCTTT. Translating it yields CASTLTPLTGGKESEAFF. This chain links TRBV19 with TRBJ1-1; 8 nucleotides agree with TRBD1. J was trimmed by 6 bases and V by 7 bases; bases with no gene match: 22. CDR3 length: 18 residues. Looked up from germline, CDR1 is LNHDA and CDR2 is SQIVND (reference sequence).

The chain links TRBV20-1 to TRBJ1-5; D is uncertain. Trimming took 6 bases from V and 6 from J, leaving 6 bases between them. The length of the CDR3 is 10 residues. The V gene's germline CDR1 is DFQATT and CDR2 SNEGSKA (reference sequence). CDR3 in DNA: TGCAGTGCCCCCGGTCAGCCCCAGCATTTT. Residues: CSAPGQPQHF.

The CDR3 loop reads CASSSDGGGNTIYF. The CDR3 coding sequence is TGTGCCAGCAGCTCTGACGGTGGGGGAAACACCATATATTTT. The rearrangement uses TRBV7-2 and TRBJ1-3, with unresolved D. V dropped 4 bases and J dropped 4 bases, with 11 bases sitting between them. Per germline, CDR1 SGHTA and CDR2 FQGNSA. This CDR3 region has 14 residues.

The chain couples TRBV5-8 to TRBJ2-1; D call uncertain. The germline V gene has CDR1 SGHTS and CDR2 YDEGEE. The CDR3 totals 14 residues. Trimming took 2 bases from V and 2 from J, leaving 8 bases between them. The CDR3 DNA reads TGTGCCAGCAGCTTTTTCGCCCCCTACAATGAGCAGTTCTTC. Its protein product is CASSFFAPYNEQFF.

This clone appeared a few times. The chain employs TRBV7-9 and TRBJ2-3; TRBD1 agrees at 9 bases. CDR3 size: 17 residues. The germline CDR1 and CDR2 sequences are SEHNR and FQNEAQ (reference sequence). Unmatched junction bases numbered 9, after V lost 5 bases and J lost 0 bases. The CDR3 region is CASSQDRGPLSTDTQYF. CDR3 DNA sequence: TGTGCCAGCAGCCAGGACAGGGGCCCCCTAAGCACAGATACGCAGTATTTT.

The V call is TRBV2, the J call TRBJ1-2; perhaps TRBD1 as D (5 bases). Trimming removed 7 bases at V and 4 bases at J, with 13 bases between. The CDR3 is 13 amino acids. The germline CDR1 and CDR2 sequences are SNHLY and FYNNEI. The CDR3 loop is CASKGRAGYGYTF. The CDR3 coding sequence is TGTGCCAGCAAGGGCAGGGCGGGCTATGGCTACACCTTC.

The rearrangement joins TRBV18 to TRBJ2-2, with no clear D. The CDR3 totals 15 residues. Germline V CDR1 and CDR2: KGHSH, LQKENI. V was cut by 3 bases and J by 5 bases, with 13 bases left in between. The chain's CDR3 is CASSPITERTGELFF. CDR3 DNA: TGTGCCAGCTCACCCATAACCGAACGTACCGGGGAGCTGTTTTTT.

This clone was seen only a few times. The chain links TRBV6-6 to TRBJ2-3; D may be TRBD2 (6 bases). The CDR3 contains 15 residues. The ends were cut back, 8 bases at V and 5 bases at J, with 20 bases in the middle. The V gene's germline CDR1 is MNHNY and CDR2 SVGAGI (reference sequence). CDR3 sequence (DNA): TGTGCCAGCCGCGCGGGGCGGAGCACAGAAGATACGCAGTATTTT. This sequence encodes CASRAGRSTEDTQYF.

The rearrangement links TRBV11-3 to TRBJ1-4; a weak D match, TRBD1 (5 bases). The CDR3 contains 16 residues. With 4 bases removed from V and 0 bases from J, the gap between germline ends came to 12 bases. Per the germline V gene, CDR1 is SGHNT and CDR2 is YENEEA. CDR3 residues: CASSSRGAATNEKLFF. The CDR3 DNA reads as TGTGCCAGCAGCTCCCGCGGGGCTGCAACTAATGAAAAACTGTTTTTT.